Listed below are T cell receptor beta chains from one sample, sequenced in a study of T cells in Graves' hyperthyroidism and ophthalmopathy. TCRdb re-called the multiplex PCR reads through MiXCR, storing one row per CDR3 protein. The data contain over 250,000 distinct CDR3 sequences, about 20% of them singletons. Sequencing used blood. The source of these receptors is a man aged 25-45 years with Graves' ophthalmopathy. The CDR3 runs from the conserved cysteine through the conserved F or W. D genes are given only for firm matches. Some rows have no size entry. The others give once, few or many, or a class for an expanded clone.

v_gene	abundance	d_gene	j_gene	CDR3aa	CDR3nt
TRBV11-1	-	TRBD1	TRBJ2-2	CASSSSGTGNTGELFF	TGTGCCAGCAGCTCGTCCGGGACAGGGAACACCGGGGAGCTGTTTTTT
TRBV5-1	-	TRBD1	TRBJ1-2	CASSPGQDGYTF	TGCGCCAGCAGCCCGGGACAGGATGGCTACACCTTC
TRBV6-1	few	-	TRBJ1-5	CASSRSLKGNQPQHF	TGTGCCAGCTCCAGGAGCCTCAAGGGCAATCAGCCCCAGCATTTT
TRBV3-1	many	-	TRBJ1-1	CASSPRGTNTEAFF	TGTGCCAGCAGCCCACGCGGGACGAACACTGAAGCTTTCTTT
TRBV3-1	many	-	TRBJ1-1	CASSRRLGAEAFF	TGTGCCAGCAGCCGTAGGTTGGGTGCTGAAGCTTTCTTT
TRBV7-3	few	-	TRBJ1-2	CASSSGGDYTF	TGTGCCAGCAGCTCGGGGGGCGACTACACCTTC
TRBV24-1	-	TRBD2	TRBJ2-2	CATSYLLAGGLLGTGELFF	TGTGCCACCAGTTATTTACTAGCGGGAGGATTATTGGGAACCGGGGAGCTGTTTTTT
TRBV7-9	-	-	TRBJ1-2	CASSPQGQGEGYTF	TGTGCCAGCAGCCCTCAGGGGCAGGGAGAAGGCTACACCTTC
TRBV12-3/TRBV12-4	-	-	TRBJ2-7	CASSFLEGAYEQYF	TGTGCCAGCAGTTTCTTGGAGGGGGCCTACGAGCAGTACTTC
TRBV11-2	many	TRBD1	TRBJ2-2	CASSLGQGVNTGELFF	TGTGCCAGCAGCTTAGGACAGGGAGTCAACACCGGGGAGCTGTTTTTT
TRBV20-1	many	-	TRBJ2-3	CSATLGLSTDTQYF	TGCAGTGCTACGCTAGGACTTAGCACAGATACGCAGTATTTT
TRBV18	few	-	TRBJ1-4	CASSPPTSTGEKLFF	TGTGCCAGCTCACCACCTACATCCACGGGGGAAAAACTGTTTTTT
TRBV20-1	-	-	TRBJ2-3	CSAHRSDTQYF	TGCAGTGCCCACCGGAGTGATACGCAGTATTTT
TRBV13	few	-	TRBJ2-5	CTSSLGLGETQYF	TGTACCAGCAGCTTAGGCCTGGGGGAGACCCAGTACTTC
TRBV12-3/TRBV12-4	few	-	TRBJ1-5	CASSLGLSQPQHF	TGTGCCAGCAGTTTGGGTTTGAGTCAGCCCCAGCATTTT
TRBV5-6	-	TRBD1	TRBJ1-4	CASSRGQGLNEKLFF	TGTGCCAGCAGCAGGGGACAGGGTCTTAATGAAAAACTGTTTTTT
TRBV2	few	-	TRBJ2-7	CACQVSSSYEQYF	TGTGCTTGCCAAGTAAGCAGTTCCTACGAGCAGTACTTC
TRBV5-6	many	-	TRBJ2-5	CASSLEKTQYF	TGTGCCAGCAGCTTGGAAAAGACCCAGTACTTC